One sample yielded the 6 T cell receptor beta chains listed below, sequenced in a study of identical twins. From the 5' RACE reads, TCRdb called clonotypes with MiXCR, one entry per CDR3 protein. The sample contains approximately 700,000 distinct CDR3 sequences, approximately 18% of which appear only once. This sample was also put to use in a study of T cells expressing NK-cell markers.

Sequenced: PBMCs. Every receptor here comes from a woman aged 18-29 years in good health.

This clonotype has more than one count but fewer than ten. This chain joins TRBV12-3 or TRBV12-4 and TRBJ1-1; D gene uncertain. The length of the CDR3 is 12 residues. Trimming left V 2 bases short and J 7 bases short, with 8 bases between. The CDR3 region is CASSLLGNEAFF. CDR3 DNA sequence: TGTGCCAGCAGTTTATTGGGAAATGAAGCTTTCTTT.

This clonotype was observed a handful of times. V gene TRBV12-3 or TRBV12-4 combines with J gene TRBJ2-3, with D perhaps matching TRBD1 (6 bases). This CDR3 region has 12 residues. V gave up 8 bases and J gave up 3 bases, with 9 bases separating them. CDR3 loop: CASDTGTDTQYF. DNA of the CDR3: TGTGCCAGCGATACAGGGACAGATACGCAGTATTTT.

The chain couples TRBV4-3 to TRBJ2-7; D is ambiguous. The germline gives CDR1 LGHNA, CDR2 YSLEER. Trimming removed 4 bases from V and 6 bases from J, with 16 bases in between. The CDR3 has 14 amino acids. The CDR3 region has the DNA TGCGCCAGCAGCCCCAGACGCAGACCCTCCGAGCAGTACTTC. It yields the protein CASSPRRRPSEQYF.

This clonotype was seen only a few times. The chain joins TRBV6-5 to TRBJ2-3; 10 bases map to TRBD2. Trimming removed 3 bases from V and 3 bases from J; junction bases left unmatched: 6. CDR1 MNHEY and CDR2 SVGAGI come from the germline V gene. This CDR3 is built from 16 residues. The CDR3 reads CASSYIPGLATDTQYF. Written as DNA, the CDR3 is TGTGCCAGCAGTTATATCCCGGGACTAGCGACAGATACGCAGTATTTT.

This clonotype appeared a single time. The chain combines TRBV6-1 with TRBJ2-2; D is ambiguous. The V and J ends lost 5 bases and 1 base respectively, with 8 bases between them. CDR3 size: 14 residues. The germline V gene encodes CDR1 MNHNS and CDR2 SASEGT. CDR3 in amino acids: CASSKNRNTGELFF. The CDR3 coding sequence is TGTGCCAGCAGTAAAAACAGGAACACCGGGGAGCTGTTTTTT.

Only a few counts were recorded for this clonotype. V gene TRBV5-1 combines with J gene TRBJ2-3; D is perhaps TRBD2 (6 bases). Trimming took off 3 bases at V and 4 bases at J, with 9 bases between the two ends. The CDR3 runs to 13 residues. Germline CDR1 SGHRS, CDR2 YFSETQ. The CDR3 DNA reads TGCGCCAGCAGCTGGGGGACTCCAGATACGCAGTATTTT. Protein product: CASSWGTPDTQYF.